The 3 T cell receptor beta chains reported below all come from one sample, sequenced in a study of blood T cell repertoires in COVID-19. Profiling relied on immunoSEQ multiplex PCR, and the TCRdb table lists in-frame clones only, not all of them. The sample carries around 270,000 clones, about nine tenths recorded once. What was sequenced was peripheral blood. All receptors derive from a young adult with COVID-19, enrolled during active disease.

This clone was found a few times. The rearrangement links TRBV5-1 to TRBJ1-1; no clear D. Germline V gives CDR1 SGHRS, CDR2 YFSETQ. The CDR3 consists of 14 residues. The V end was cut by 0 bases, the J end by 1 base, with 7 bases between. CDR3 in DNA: TGCGCCAGCAGCTTGGGACAACCGAACACTGAAGCTTTCTTT. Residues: CASSLGQPNTEAFF.

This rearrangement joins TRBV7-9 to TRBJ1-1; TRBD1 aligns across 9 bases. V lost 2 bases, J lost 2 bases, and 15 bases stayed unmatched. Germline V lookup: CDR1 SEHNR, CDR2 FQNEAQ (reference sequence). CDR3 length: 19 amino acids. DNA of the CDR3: TGTGCCAGCAGCTTAAAGGAACAGGGGGCTTACACAACCAACACTGAAGCTTTCTTT. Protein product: CASSLKEQGAYTTNTEAFF.

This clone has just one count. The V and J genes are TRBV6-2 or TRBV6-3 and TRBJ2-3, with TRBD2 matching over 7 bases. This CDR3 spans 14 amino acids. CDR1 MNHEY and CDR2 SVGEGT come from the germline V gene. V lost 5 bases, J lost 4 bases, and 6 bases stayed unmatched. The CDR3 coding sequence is TGTGCCAGCAGTCCCGCGGGAGCCCCAGATACGCAGTATTTT. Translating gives CASSPAGAPDTQYF.